The present entry profiles one TCR beta chain with its context. Its antigen is not known. The source of the sample is a study of molecular identifiers for immune sequencing clone quantification. Broader study findings: The sizes of highly expanded clones could be underestimated when identical TCR molecules share a barcode. In naive cells, clones above 20 RNA copies held under 1% of molecules, whereas in effector cells they held over 99%.

This CDR3 spans 15 amino acids. With 2 bases clipped from V and 1 base from J, the junction kept 7 bases outside the gene matches. Germline assignment: CDR1 GTSNPN and CDR2 SVGIG (reference sequence). As previously described, bulk TCR libraries were made using listed TCR primers. TCRdb re-analysed the PCR reads in MiXCR, keeping a single row per CDR3 protein. The table includes hundreds of thousands of distinct CDR3 sequences, 25% detected once. Sequencing was carried out using naive CD8+ T cells from blood, with Jurkat cell RNA spiked in. The subset: FACS-sorted CD8+CD4-CCR7+CD45RA+ naive T cells. The chain uses TRBV30 and TRBJ2-5; 7 bases are shared with TRBD2. This receptor was taken from a human donor in good health. Some libraries in this study had Jurkat cell RNA spiked in. CDR3 nucleotides: TGTGCCTGGAGTACAGAAGCGGGAATCCAAGAGACCCAGTACTTC. Encoded protein: CAWSTEAGIQETQYF.